This T cell receptor (beta chain) was sequenced during a study of TIL therapy for anti-PD-1-resistant metastatic lung cancer. Study-level information: Most patients had lung adenocarcinoma; a handful of tumors were EGFR-mutant, two ALK-rearranged; half smoked currently or formerly.

Time point indicated: pre-treatment sample, taken before nivolumab and TIL therapy. Patients were adults with stage 4 NSCLC. The immunoSEQ assay was v3. Measured with immunoSEQ multiplex PCR; TCRdb has only the in-frame clones, and not every one. The profile shows more than 45,000 clones, less than 85% of them singletons. Details on this clone: The antigen is unknown.

V gave up 2 bases and J gave up 6 bases, with 14 bases separating them. This CDR3 is 14 amino acids long. Germline CDR1 reads GTSNPN; CDR2 reads SVGIG (reference sequence). General study results and limits: Patients were highly selected, enriched for treatment-naive, never-smoker and oncogene-addicted cases.

The rearrangement uses TRBV30 and TRBJ2-4; D is possibly TRBD1 (6 bases). The receptor's source is a person aged 25 to 85 with non-small cell lung cancer. The input for sequencing was blood, taken at baseline. This chain's CDR3 is CAWSSGHSANIQYF. The CDR3 DNA reads as TGTGCCTGGAGTTCGGGACACTCTGCAAACATTCAGTACTTC.